This T cell receptor (beta chain) was sequenced during a study of T cell repertoires in cytomegalovirus infection. TCRdb re-called the reads with MiXCR, one entry per CDR3 protein. The sample contains hundreds of thousands of distinct CDR3 sequences, roughly 46% of which appear only once. To note about this clonotype: Its target is not known.

Overall study results and limits: CMV-specific TCR beta clonotypes restricted by HLA-C dominated the ex vivo response.

The sequence was obtained from a human donor in good health (CMV status not recorded). Some clones in this sample may be carry-over from other donors' samples. Sequenced material: cultured PBMCs, taken from culture after CMV antigen stimulation.

The CDR3 loop is CASSHSSTGGTEAFF. The CDR3 DNA sequence: TGCGCCAGCAGCCACAGTTCTACAGGGGGTACTGAAGCTTTCTTT. V is TRBV4-1 and J is TRBJ1-1, with 8 positions matching TRBD1. V gave up 3 bases and J gave up 5 bases; unmatched junction bases: 8. Germline lookup yields CDR1 MGHRA and CDR2 YSYEKL. This CDR3 has 15 amino acids.